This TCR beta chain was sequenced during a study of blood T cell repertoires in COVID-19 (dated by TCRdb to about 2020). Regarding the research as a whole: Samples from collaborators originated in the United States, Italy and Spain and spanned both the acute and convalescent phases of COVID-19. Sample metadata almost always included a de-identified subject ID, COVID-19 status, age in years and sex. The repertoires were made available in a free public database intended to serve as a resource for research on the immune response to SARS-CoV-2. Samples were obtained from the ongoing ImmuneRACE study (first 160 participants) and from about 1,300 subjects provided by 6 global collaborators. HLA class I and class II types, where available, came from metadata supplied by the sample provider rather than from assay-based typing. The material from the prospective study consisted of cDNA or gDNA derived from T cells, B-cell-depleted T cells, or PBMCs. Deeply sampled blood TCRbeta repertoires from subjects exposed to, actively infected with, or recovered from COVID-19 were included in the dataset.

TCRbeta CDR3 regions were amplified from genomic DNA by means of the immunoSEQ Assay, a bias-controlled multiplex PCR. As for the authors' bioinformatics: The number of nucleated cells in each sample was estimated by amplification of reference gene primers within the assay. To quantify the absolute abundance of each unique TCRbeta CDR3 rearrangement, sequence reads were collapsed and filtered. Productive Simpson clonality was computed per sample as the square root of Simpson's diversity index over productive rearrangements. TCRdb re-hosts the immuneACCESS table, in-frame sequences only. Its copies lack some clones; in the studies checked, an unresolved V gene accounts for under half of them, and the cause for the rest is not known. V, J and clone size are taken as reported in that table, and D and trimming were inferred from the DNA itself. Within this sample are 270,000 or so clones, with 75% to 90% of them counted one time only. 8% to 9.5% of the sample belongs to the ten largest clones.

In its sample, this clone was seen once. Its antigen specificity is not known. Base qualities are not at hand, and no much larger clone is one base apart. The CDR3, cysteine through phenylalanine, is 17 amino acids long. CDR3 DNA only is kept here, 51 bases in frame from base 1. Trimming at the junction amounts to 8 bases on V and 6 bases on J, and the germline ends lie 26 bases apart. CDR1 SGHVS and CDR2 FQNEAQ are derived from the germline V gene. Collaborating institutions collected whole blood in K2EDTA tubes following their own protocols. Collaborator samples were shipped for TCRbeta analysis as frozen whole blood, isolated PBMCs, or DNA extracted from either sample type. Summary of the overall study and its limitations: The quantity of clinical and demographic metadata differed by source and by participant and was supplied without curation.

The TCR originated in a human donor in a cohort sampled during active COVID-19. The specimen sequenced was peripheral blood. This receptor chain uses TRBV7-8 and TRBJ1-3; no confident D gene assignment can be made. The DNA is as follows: TGTGCCAGCGGGTATAAGGCCCGTGGGCAGCAAGAAAACACCATATATTTT. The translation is CASGYKARGQQENTIYF.